This T cell receptor beta chain was found in a study of cytotoxic CD8 clonotypes in ibrutinib-treated CLL. Comment on this clone: Its antigen is not identified.

Whole-study results and caveats: At progression, clonality fell back toward baseline after rising at ibrutinib response. Contraction or stability on treatment characterized the public clonotypes, which were uncommon.

Data came from immunoSEQ multiplex PCR; TCRdb stores just in-frame clones and leaves some out. The sample comprises 150,000 to 200,000 clones, roughly four fifths of which are singletons, and less than 6% rests with the top ten. TCR beta library input comprised roughly 2 micrograms of genomic DNA from cryopreserved PBMCs. The sample consisted of PBMCs, taken after 24 months of ibrutinib treatment. The sequence was obtained from a human donor with chronic lymphocytic leukemia.

The CDR3 sequence is CASSRDISGANVLTF. As DNA, the CDR3 is TGTGCCAGCAGCCGGGACATCTCTGGGGCCAACGTCCTGACTTTC. The chain uses TRBV6-5 and TRBJ2-6; perhaps TRBD1 as D (6 bases). V gave up 6 bases and J gave up 0 bases, with 9 bases separating them. Germline loops: CDR1 MNHEY, CDR2 SVGAGI. The CDR3 spans 15 residues.